This entry features one T cell receptor beta chain sequence. Its specificity is unknown. Isolation of CD4+ T cells took place after more than 9 days of culture. Each person got two doses of an mRNA SARS-CoV-2 vaccine, BNT162b2 or mRNA-1273. The authors replaced half the medium with IL-2 medium on days 3 and 7. This sample was taken from a study of vaccination effects on CD4 cells after COVID-19. Turning to the study itself: After the second dose, samples were taken at median day 72.

Sequencing was performed with immunoSEQ multiplex PCR; in TCRdb, only in-frame clones are kept and a portion is missing. The sample has tens of thousands of clones, less than 80% seen once. Here the sequenced sample was CD4+ T cells from PBMCs cultured without peptide, taken after COVID-19 vaccination. This sequence was found in a human donor who received a COVID-19 vaccine.

CDR3 residues: CAWSFQGATDEKLFF. The CDR3 DNA sequence: TGTGCCTGGAGTTTTCAGGGGGCGACGGATGAAAAACTGTTTTTT. The rearrangement links TRBV30 to TRBJ1-4; 8 nucleotides match TRBD1. Trimming took 2 bases from V and 6 from J; bases not matched to a gene: 8. The CDR3 sequence is 15 residues long. Germline values: CDR1 GTSNPN, CDR2 SVGIG (reference sequence). Full variable domain (rest looked up from reference TRBV30 and TRBJ1-4): SQTIHQWPATLVQPVGSPLSLECTVEGTSNPNLYWYRQAAGRGLQLLFYSVGIGQISSEVPQNLSASRPQDRQFILSSKKLLLSDSGFYLCAWSFQGATDEKLFFGSGTQLSVL.